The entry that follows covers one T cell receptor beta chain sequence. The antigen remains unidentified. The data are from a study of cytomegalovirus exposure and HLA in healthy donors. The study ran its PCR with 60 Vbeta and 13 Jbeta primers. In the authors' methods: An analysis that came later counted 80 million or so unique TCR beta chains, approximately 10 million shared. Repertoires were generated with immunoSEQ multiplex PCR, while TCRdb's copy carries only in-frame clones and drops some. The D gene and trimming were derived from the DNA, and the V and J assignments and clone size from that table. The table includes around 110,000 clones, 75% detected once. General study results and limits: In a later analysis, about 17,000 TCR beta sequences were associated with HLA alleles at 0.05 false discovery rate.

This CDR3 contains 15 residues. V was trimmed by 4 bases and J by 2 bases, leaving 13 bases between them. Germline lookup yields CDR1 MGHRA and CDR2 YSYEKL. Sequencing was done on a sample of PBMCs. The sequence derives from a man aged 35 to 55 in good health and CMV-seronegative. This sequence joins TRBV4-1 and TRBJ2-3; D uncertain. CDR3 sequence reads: CASSLGIADTDTQYF. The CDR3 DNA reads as TGCGCCAGCAGCCTTGGAATAGCAGACACAGATACGCAGTATTTT.